This paragraph reports one TCR beta chain. Its antigen is unknown. This record comes from a study of OX40 agonist ivuxolimab in advanced cancers. This table comes from immunoSEQ multiplex PCR, and its TCRdb copy is limited to in-frame clones, with some not included. The repertoire holds about 45,000 clones, with about 86% as singletons. Study-wide results and caveats: Dose levels from 0.1 to 3.0 mg/kg saw CD4+ and CD8+ blood T cells expand clonally by week 6.

This material consisted of CD4+ or CD8+ T cells sorted from blood, taken in a trial of the OX40 agonist ivuxolimab. The TCR comes from an adult with an advanced solid tumor such as melanoma, head and neck, liver or kidney cancer.

The CDR3 is CASSYRGSEAFF. The DNA of the CDR3 is TGTGCCAGCAGCTATCGCGGGTCTGAAGCTTTCTTT. The chain has TRBV11-2 and TRBJ1-1, with D uncertain. The germline V and J ends were trimmed by 4 bases and 6 bases, with 9 bases remaining between them. Germline CDR1 is SGHAT and CDR2 is FQNNGV. This CDR3 has 12 residues.